This TCR beta chain was captured in a study of CD8 T cells in ankylosing spondylitis. TCRdb analysed the 5' RACE reads with MiXCR anew, one entry per CDR3 protein. The data show 800,000 to 900,000 distinct CDR3 sequences, roughly 12% seen once. V was pared by 3 bases and J by 10 bases, with 11 bases of the junction left unmatched. Germline CDR1 reads LGHNA; CDR2 reads YSLEER. The length of the CDR3 is 14 residues. Many counts were recorded for this clonotype. Its antigen is undetermined. Notes on the study in general: About 8 highly homologous variants made up a TCR beta motif, and this motif appeared characteristic of ankylosing spondylitis blood.

This TCR came from a male donor with ankylosing spondylitis. The chain employs TRBV4-3 and TRBJ1-2, with 7 bases fitting TRBD1. Source material: blood, either unsorted or a sorted T cell fraction (not recorded which). DNA for the CDR3: TGCGCCAGCAGCCATCGGAACAGGGGTAATGACTACACCTTC. It yields the protein CASSHRNRGNDYTF.